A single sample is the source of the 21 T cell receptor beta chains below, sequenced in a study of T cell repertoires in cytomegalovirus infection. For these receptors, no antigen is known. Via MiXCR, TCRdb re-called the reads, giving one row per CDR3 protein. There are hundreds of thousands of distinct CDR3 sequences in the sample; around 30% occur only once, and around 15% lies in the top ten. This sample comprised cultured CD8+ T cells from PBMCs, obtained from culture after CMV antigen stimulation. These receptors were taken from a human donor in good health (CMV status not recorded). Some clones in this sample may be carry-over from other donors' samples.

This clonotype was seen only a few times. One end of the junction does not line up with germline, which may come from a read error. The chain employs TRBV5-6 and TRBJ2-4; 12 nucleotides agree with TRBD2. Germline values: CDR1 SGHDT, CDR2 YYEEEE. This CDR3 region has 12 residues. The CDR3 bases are TGTGCCAGCAGCTTGAGACTAGCGGGGGTGGACTTC. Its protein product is CASSLRLAGVDF.

The CDR3 region is CASSLDNFYEQYV. The CDR3 DNA reads as TGTGCCAGCAGCTTGGACAATTTCTACGAGCAGTACGTC. The chain employs TRBV7-9 and TRBJ2-7; TRBD1 might be the D (5 bases). Trimming pared 3 bases from V and 3 bases from J, leaving 9 bases between. The CDR3 has 13 residues. Per germline, CDR1 SEHNR and CDR2 FQNEAQ (reference sequence).

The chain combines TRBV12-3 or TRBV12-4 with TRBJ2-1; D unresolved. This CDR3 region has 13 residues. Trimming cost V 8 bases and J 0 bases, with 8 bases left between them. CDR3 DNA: TGTGCCAGCTTTCGAAGCTCCTACAATGAGCAGTTCTTC. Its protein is CASFRSSYNEQFF.

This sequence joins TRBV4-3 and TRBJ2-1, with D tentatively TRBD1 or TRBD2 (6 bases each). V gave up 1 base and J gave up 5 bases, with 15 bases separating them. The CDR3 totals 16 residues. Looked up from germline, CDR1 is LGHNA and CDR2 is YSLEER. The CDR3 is CASSQGEVAGDNEQFF. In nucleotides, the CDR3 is TGCGCCAGCAGCCAAGGGGAGGTGGCAGGGGACAATGAGCAGTTCTTC.

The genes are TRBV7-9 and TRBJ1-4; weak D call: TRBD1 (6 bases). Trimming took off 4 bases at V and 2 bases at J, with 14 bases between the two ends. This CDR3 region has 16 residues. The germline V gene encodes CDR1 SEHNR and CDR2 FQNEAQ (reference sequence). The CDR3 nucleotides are TGTGCCAGCAGCTGGCCAGGGGCTGGGACTAATGAAAAACTGTTTTTT. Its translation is CASSWPGAGTNEKLFF.

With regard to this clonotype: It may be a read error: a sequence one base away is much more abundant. CDR3 sequence reads: CASEGLAGDQSGELFF. In DNA form, the CDR3 reads TGTGCCAGCGAGGGACTAGCGGGGGACCAGAGCGGGGAGCTGTTTTTT. V is TRBV7-2 and J is TRBJ2-2, with 14 nucleotides matching TRBD2. V lost 8 bases to trimming and J lost 7 bases; unmatched junction nucleotides: 9. The CDR3 covers 16 residues. Germline CDR1 is SGHTA and CDR2 is FQGNSA. Supplemented by reference TRBV7-2 and TRBJ2-2, the full variable domain reads GAGVSQSPSNKVTEKGKDVELRCDPISGHTALYWYRQSLGQGLEFLIYFQGNSAPDKSGLPSDRFSAERTGGSVSTLTIQRTQQEDSAVYLCASEGLAGDQSGELFFGEGSRLTVL.

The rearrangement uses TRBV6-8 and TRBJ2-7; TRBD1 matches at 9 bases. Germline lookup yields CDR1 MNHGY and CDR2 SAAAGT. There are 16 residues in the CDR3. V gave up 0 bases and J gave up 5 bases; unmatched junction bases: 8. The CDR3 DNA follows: TGTGCCAGCAGTTACTCGTGGGACAGGGCATACAACGAGCAGTACTTC. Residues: CASSYSWDRAYNEQYF.

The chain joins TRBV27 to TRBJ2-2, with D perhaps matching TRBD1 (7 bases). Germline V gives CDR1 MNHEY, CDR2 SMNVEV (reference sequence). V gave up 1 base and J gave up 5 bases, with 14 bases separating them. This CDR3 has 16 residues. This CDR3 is CASSLFRGARTGELFF. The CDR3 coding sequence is TGTGCCAGCAGTTTATTCAGGGGGGCGAGGACCGGGGAGCTGTTTTTT.

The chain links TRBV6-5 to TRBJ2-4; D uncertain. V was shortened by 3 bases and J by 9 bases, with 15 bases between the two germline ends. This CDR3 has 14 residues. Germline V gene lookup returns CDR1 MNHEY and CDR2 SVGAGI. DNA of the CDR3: TGTGCCAGCAGTTATCTTAATGGGCAGCCCATTCAGTACTTC. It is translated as CASSYLNGQPIQYF.

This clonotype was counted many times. In nucleotides, the CDR3 is TGTGCCAGCAGCTTAAGTGGTGGTAGTGGAAACACCATATATTTT. Its translation: CASSLSGGSGNTIYF. V and J are TRBV27 and TRBJ1-3; D remains unclear. This CDR3 contains 15 residues. The V gene's germline CDR1 is MNHEY and CDR2 SMNVEV (reference sequence). V was shortened by 6 bases and J by 3 bases, with 15 bases between the two germline ends.

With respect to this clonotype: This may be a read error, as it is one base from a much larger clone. The CDR3 region is CTSSFSRGPAKNEKLFF. The DNA for the CDR3 is TGTACCAGCAGCTTTTCCAGGGGTCCAGCGAAAAATGAAAAACTGTTTTTT. The chain couples TRBV7-2 to TRBJ1-4; maybe TRBD1 (6 bases). Germline assignment: CDR1 SGHTA and CDR2 FQGNSA. Deletions cut 3 bases from V and 5 bases from J, with 19 bases between. The CDR3 length is 17 residues.

The CDR3 DNA follows: TGTGCCACCGAGGCCGCGAACACTGAAGCTTTCTTT. Its protein product is CATEAANTEAFF. This sequence joins TRBV10-3 and TRBJ1-1; D unresolved. The germline gives CDR1 ENHRY, CDR2 SYGVKD. The CDR3 is 12 residues long. V was cut by 10 bases and J by 1 base, with 10 bases left in between.

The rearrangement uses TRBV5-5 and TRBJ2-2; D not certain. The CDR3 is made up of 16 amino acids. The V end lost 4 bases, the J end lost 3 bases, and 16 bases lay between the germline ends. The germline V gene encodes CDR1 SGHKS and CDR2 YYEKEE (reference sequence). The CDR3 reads CASSVGSLRDTGELFF. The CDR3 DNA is TGTGCCAGCAGCGTTGGATCCCTAAGGGACACCGGGGAGCTGTTTTTT. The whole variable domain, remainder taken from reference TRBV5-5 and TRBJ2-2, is DAGVTQSPTHLIKTRGQQVTLRCSPISGHKSVSWYQQVLGQGPQFIFQYYEKEERGRGNFPDRFSARQFPNYSSELNVNALLLGDSALYLCASSVGSLRDTGELFFGEGSRLTVL.

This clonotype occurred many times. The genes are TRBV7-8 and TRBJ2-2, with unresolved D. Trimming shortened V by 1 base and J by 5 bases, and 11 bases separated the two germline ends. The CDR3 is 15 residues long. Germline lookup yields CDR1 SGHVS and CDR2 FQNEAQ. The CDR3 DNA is TGTGCCAGCAGCTTAGTGGCCCCTGGTACCGGGGAGCTGTTTTTT. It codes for CASSLVAPGTGELFF.

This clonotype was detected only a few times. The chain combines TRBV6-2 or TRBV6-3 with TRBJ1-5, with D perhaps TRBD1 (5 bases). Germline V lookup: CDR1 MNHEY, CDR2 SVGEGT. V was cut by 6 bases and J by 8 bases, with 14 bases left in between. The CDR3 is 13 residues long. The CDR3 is CASRTGTGKPQHF. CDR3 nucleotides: TGTGCCAGCAGGACCGGGACGGGGAAGCCCCAGCATTTT.

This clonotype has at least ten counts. This chain's CDR3 is CASSLEDGGSGNTIYF. The DNA of the CDR3 is TGTGCCAGCAGCTTAGAGGACGGGGGCTCTGGAAACACCATATATTTT. The V call is TRBV7-2, the J call TRBJ1-3, with D possibly being TRBD1 (5 bases). V was trimmed by 1 base and J by 0 bases, leaving 10 bases between them. This CDR3 spans 16 amino acids. Germline V lookup: CDR1 SGHTA, CDR2 FQGNSA.

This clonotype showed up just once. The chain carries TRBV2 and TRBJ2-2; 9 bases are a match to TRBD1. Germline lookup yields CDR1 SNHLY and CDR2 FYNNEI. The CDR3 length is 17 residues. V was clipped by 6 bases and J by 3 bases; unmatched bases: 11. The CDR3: CASRAGQGDIYTGELFF. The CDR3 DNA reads TGTGCCAGCAGAGCGGGACAGGGAGATATTTACACCGGGGAGCTGTTTTTT.

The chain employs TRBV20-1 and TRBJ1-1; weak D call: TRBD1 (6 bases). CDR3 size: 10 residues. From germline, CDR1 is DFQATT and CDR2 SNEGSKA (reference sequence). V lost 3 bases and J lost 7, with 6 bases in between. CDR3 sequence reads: CSARDSEAFF. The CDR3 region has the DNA TGCAGTGCTAGGGACAGTGAAGCTTTCTTT.

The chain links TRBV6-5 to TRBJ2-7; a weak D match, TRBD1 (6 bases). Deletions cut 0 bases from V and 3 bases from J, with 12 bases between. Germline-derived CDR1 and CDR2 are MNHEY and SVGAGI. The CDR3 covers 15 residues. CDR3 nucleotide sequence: TGTGCCAGCAGTTACTCGACGCAGGGGAGCTACGAGCAGTACTTC. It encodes CASSYSTQGSYEQYF.

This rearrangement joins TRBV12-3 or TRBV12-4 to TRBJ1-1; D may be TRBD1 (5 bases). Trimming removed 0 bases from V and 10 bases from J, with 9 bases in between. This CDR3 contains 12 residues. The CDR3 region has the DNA TGTGCCAGCAGTTTAGCGGGGGGGGGAGCTTTCTTT. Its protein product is CASSLAGGGAFF.

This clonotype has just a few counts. CDR3 residues: CASSEISRERSGYTF. The CDR3 region has the DNA TGTGCCAGCAGTGAAATTTCCAGGGAGCGGAGTGGCTACACCTTC. V and J are TRBV6-1 and TRBJ1-2, with a possible D match to TRBD1 (5 bases). The germline gives CDR1 MNHNS, CDR2 SASEGT. The germline V and J ends were trimmed by 2 bases and 7 bases, with 17 bases remaining between them. The CDR3 contains 15 residues.